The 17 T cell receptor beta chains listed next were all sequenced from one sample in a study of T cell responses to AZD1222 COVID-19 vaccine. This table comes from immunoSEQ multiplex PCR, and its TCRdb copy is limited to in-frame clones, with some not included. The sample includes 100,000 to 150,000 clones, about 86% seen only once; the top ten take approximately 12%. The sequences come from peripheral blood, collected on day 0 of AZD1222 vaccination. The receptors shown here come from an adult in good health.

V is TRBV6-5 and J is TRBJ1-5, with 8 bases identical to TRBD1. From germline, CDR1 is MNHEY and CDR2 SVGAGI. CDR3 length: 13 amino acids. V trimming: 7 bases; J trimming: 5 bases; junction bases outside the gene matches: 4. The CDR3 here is CASILTGDQPQHF. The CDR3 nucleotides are TGTGCCAGCATCTTGACAGGGGATCAGCCCCAGCATTTT.

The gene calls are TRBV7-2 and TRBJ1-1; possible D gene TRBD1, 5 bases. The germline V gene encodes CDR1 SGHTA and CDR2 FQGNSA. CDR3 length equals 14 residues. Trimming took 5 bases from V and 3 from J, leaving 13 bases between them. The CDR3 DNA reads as TGTGCCAGCAGCGGAAGGTGGGGGGACACTGAAGCTTTCTTT. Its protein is CASSGRWGDTEAFF.

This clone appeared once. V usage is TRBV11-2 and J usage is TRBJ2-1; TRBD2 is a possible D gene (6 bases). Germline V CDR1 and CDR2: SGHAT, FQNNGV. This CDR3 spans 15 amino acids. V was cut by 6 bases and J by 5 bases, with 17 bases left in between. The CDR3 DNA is TGTGCCAGCAGGCGACCCGGGACTGGAAACAATGAGCAGTTCTTC. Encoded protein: CASRRPGTGNNEQFF.

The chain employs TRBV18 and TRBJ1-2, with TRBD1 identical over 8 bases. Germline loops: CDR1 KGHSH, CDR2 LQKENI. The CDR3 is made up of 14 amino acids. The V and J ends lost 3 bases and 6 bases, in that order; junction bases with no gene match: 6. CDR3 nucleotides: TGTGCCAGCTCACCTCAGGGGGCTCAGGATGGCTACACCTTC. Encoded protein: CASSPQGAQDGYTF. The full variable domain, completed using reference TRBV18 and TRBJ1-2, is NAGVMQNPRHLVRRRGQEARLRCSPMKGHSHVYWYRQLPEEGLKFMVYLQKENIIDESGMPKERFSAEFPKEGPSILRIQQVVRGDSAAYFCASSPQGAQDGYTFGSGTRLTVV.

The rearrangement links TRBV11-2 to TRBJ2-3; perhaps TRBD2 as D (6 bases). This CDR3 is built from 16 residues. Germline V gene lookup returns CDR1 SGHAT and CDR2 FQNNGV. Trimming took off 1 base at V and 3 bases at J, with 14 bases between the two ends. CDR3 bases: TGTGCCAGCAGCTTAGGACGTAGTGGAGGGACAGATACGCAGTATTTT. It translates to CASSLGRSGGTDTQYF.

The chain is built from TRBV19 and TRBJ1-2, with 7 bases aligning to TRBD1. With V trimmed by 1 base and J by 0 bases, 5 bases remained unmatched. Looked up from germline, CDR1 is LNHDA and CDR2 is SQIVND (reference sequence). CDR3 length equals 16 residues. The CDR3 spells CASSIGDGTANYGYTF. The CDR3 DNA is TGTGCCAGTAGTATAGGGGACGGGACAGCTAACTATGGCTACACCTTC.

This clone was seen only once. CDR3: CASSFTGAGETQYF. The CDR3 DNA reads TGTGCCAGCAGCTTCACAGGGGCCGGAGAGACCCAGTACTTC. The chain carries TRBV7-9 and TRBJ2-5, with 7 bases that match TRBD1. This CDR3 is 14 amino acids long. With V trimmed by 3 bases and J by 4 bases, 5 bases remained unmatched. The germline CDR1 and CDR2 sequences are SEHNR and FQNEAQ (reference sequence).

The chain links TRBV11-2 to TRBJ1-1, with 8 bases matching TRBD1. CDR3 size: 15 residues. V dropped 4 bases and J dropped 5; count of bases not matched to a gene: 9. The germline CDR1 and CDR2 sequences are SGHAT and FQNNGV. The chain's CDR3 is CASSSPDRGGTEAFF. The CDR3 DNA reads TGTGCCAGCAGCTCACCCGACAGGGGTGGGACTGAAGCTTTCTTT.

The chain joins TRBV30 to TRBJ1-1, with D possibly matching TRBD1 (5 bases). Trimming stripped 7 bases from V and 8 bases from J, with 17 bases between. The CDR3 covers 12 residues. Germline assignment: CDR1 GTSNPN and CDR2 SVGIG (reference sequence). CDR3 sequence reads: CAYTHSGEEAFF. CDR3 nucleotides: TGTGCCTACACCCACTCGGGGGAAGAAGCTTTCTTT. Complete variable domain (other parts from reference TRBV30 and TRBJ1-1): SQTIHQWPATLVQPVGSPLSLECTVEGTSNPNLYWYRQAAGRGLQLLFYSVGIGQISSEVPQNLSASRPQDRQFILSSKKLLLSDSGFYLCAYTHSGEEAFFGQGTRLTVV.

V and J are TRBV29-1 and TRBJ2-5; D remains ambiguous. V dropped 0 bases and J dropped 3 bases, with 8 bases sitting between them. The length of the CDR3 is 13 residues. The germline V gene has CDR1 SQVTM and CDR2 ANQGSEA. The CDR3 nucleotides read TGCAGCGTTGAAGATAGAACAGAAGAGACCCAGTACTTC. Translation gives CSVEDRTEETQYF.

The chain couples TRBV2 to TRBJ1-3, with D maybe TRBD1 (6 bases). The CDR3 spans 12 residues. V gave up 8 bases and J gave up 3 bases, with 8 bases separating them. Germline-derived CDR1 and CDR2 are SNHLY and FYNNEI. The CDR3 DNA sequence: TGTGCCAGCTCAGGGGTTGGAAACACCATATATTTT. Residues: CASSGVGNTIYF. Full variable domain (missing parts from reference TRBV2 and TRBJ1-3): EPEVTQTPSHQVTQMGQEVILRCVPISNHLYFYWYRQILGQKVEFLVSFYNNEISEKSEIFDDQFSVERPDGSNFTLKIRSTKLEDSAMYFCASSGVGNTIYFGEGSWLTVV.

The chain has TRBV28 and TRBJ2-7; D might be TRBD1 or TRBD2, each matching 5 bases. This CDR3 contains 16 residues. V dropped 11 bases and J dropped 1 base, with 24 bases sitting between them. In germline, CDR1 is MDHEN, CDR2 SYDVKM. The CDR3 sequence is CASSSPGRRSSYEQYF. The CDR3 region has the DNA TGTGCCTCCTCAAGTCCGGGACGGAGGAGTTCCTACGAGCAGTACTTC.

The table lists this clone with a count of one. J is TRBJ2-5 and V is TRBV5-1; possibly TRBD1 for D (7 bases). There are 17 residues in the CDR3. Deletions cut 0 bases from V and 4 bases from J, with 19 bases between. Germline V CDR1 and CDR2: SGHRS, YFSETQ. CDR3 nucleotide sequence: TGCGCCAGCAGCTTGGGCGTCGGCGCAGGGGGGAGAGAGACCCAGTACTTC. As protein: CASSLGVGAGGRETQYF. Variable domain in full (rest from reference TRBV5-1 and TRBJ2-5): KAGVTQTPRYLIKTRGQQVTLSCSPISGHRSVSWYQQTPGQGLQFLFEYFSETQRNKGNFPGRFSGRQFSNSRSEMNVSTLELGDSALYLCASSLGVGAGGRETQYFGPGTRLLVL.

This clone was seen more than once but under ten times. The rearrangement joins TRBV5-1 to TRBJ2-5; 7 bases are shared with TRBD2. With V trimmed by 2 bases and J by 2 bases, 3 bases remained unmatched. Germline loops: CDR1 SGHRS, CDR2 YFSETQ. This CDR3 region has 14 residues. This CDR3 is CASSLAGSQETQYF. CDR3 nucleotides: TGCGCCAGCAGCTTAGCGGGGTCACAAGAGACCCAGTACTTC. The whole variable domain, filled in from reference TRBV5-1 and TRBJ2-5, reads KAGVTQTPRYLIKTRGQQVTLSCSPISGHRSVSWYQQTPGQGLQFLFEYFSETQRNKGNFPGRFSGRQFSNSRSEMNVSTLELGDSALYLCASSLAGSQETQYFGPGTRLLVL.

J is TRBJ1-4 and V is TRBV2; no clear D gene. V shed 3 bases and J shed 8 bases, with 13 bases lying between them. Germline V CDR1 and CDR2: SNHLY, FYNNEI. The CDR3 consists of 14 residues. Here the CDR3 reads CASSEGPGLEKLFF. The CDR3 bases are TGTGCCAGCAGTGAGGGTCCCGGGTTGGAAAAACTGTTTTTT.

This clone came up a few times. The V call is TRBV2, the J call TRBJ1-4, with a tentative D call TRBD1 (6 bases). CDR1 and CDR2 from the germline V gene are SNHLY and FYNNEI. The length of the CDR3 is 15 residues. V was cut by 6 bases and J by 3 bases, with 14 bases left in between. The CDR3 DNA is TGTGCCAGCAGCGTCCAGGGGTCGCCTAATGAAAAACTGTTTTTT. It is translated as CASSVQGSPNEKLFF. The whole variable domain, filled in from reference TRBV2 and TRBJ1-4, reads EPEVTQTPSHQVTQMGQEVILRCVPISNHLYFYWYRQILGQKVEFLVSFYNNEISEKSEIFDDQFSVERPDGSNFTLKIRSTKLEDSAMYFCASSVQGSPNEKLFFGSGTQLSVL.

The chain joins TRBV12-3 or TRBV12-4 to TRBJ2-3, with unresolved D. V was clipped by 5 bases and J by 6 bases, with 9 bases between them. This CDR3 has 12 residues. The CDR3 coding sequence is TGTGCCAGCAGTCCGTCCCAGGATACGCAGTATTTT. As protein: CASSPSQDTQYF.